A single sample gave rise to the 3 T cell receptor beta chains below, sequenced in a study of shared clonotypes between healthy human individuals. Sequencing used immunoSEQ multiplex PCR; TCRdb keeps in-frame clones, though not all of them. The repertoire has 2 million to 2.5 million clones, 90% to 97% of them found once; the top ten carry roughly 0.13%. Sequences were obtained from naive CD4+ T cells sorted from blood. Subset noted: CD45RA+ positively selected. Receptors originate from a man younger than 30 in good health.

This clone was observed once. The chain recombines TRBV10-3 with TRBJ2-1, with a weak D call TRBD2 (6 bases). Germline V gene lookup returns CDR1 ENHRY and CDR2 SYGVKD. CDR3 length: 16 amino acids. V lost 1 base and J 0 bases, leaving 10 bases between the germline ends. The CDR3 protein is CAISELAVSSYNEQFF. For the CDR3, the DNA is TGTGCCATCAGTGAGTTAGCGGTTAGCTCCTACAATGAGCAGTTCTTC.

This rearrangement joins TRBV13 to TRBJ1-1, with D maybe TRBD1 (5 bases). The CDR3 has 14 residues. Between the trimmed V and J ends, which lost 6 bases and 5 bases, there was a span of 16 bases. Per germline, CDR1 PRHDT and CDR2 FYEKMQ (reference sequence). CDR3 DNA sequence: TGTGCCAGCAGTCGCCGGGGGGGAAGTACTGAAGCTTTCTTT. Its protein is CASSRRGGSTEAFF.

This chain connects TRBV10-3 to TRBJ2-7, with D perhaps matching TRBD1 (8 bases). The germline V and J ends were trimmed by 6 bases and 9 bases, with 18 bases remaining between them. Germline CDR1 reads ENHRY; CDR2 reads SYGVKD. The CDR3 totals 13 residues. Written as DNA, the CDR3 is TGTGCCATCAGCCTGGACAGGGAGGGTGCGCAGTACTTC. Its translation: CAISLDREGAQYF.